Following are 10 T cell receptor beta chains from one sample sequenced in a study of blood T cell repertoires in COVID-19. The assay was immunoSEQ multiplex PCR, and TCRdb's table has in-frame clones only and misses some. The table has 130,000 or so clones, about 87% seen once; the top ten hold roughly a tenth. The specimen was peripheral blood. These receptors originate from a man aged 55 to 70 with active or convalescent COVID-19.

The chain is built from TRBV11-2 and TRBJ2-1; TRBD2 aligns across 13 bases. Germline V gives CDR1 SGHAT, CDR2 FQNNGV. Unmatched junction bases numbered 5, after V lost 3 bases and J lost 0 bases. The CDR3 spans 18 residues. The CDR3, as DNA: TGTGCCAGCAGCTTCACTAGCGGGAGGGGGGCCTCCTACAATGAGCAGTTCTTC. This gives the protein CASSFTSGRGASYNEQFF.

The V gene is TRBV30, the J gene TRBJ1-3; the D is unclear. The germline V gene encodes CDR1 GTSNPN and CDR2 SVGIG (reference sequence). Trimming took off 1 base at V and 3 bases at J, with 7 bases between the two ends. This CDR3 comprises 13 residues. CDR3 DNA: TGTGCCTGGAGTGAATGGCTTGGAAACACCATATATTTT. This encodes CAWSEWLGNTIYF. Complete variable domain (other parts from reference TRBV30 and TRBJ1-3): SQTIHQWPATLVQPVGSPLSLECTVEGTSNPNLYWYRQAAGRGLQLLFYSVGIGQISSEVPQNLSASRPQDRQFILSSKKLLLSDSGFYLCAWSEWLGNTIYFGEGSWLTVV.

CDR3 sequence reads: CASSDTGNSPLHF. In nucleotides, the CDR3 is TGTGCCAGCAGCGACACAGGGAATTCACCCCTCCACTTT. The rearrangement joins TRBV11-1 to TRBJ1-6; possibly TRBD1 for D (6 bases). CDR3 length: 13 residues. Per germline, CDR1 SGHAT and CDR2 FQDESV (reference sequence). V was cut by 5 bases and J by 7 bases, with 9 bases left in between. Looking up the rest from reference TRBV11-1 and TRBJ1-6 gives the full variable domain: EAEVAQSPRYKITEKSQAVAFWCDPISGHATLYWYRQILGQGPELLVQFQDESVVDDSQLPKDRFSAERLKGVDSTLKIQPAELGDSAMYLCASSDTGNSPLHFGNGTRLTVT.

The CDR3 DNA follows: TGTGCCAGCAGCAGCCGGGACTTTACCTACAATGAGCAGTTCTTC. It yields the protein CASSSRDFTYNEQFF. The chain couples TRBV4-2 to TRBJ2-1, with D possibly being TRBD2 (6 bases). Trimming removed 5 bases from V and 2 bases from J, with 13 bases in between. Germline V gene lookup returns CDR1 LGHNA and CDR2 YNFKEQ. The CDR3 runs to 15 residues.

The CDR3 spells CATSDLAGGSYEQYF. CDR3 DNA: TGTGCCACCAGTGATTTAGCGGGCGGCTCCTACGAGCAGTACTTC. The rearrangement joins TRBV24-1 to TRBJ2-7; perhaps TRBD2 as D (6 bases). V lost 1 base and J 0 bases, leaving 9 bases between the germline ends. From germline, CDR1 is KGHDR and CDR2 SFDVKD. The CDR3 consists of 15 residues.

The chain links TRBV10-3 to TRBJ2-3, with 13 bases lining up with TRBD2. This CDR3 has 16 residues. V shed 5 bases, J shed 2 bases, and the junction held 4 bases outside the gene matches. Germline V gives CDR1 ENHRY, CDR2 SYGVKD. The CDR3, as DNA: TGTGCCATCAGTTCGGGACTAGCGGGAAACACAGATACGCAGTATTTT. As protein: CAISSGLAGNTDTQYF.

The chain links TRBV7-9 to TRBJ1-2, with TRBD1 matching over 9 bases. The CDR3 is 14 amino acids. Germline V gene data show CDR1 as SEHNR and CDR2 as FQNEAQ (reference sequence). The V and J ends lost 1 base and 8 bases, in that order; junction bases with no gene match: 5. The CDR3 loop reads CASSLGGQGGGYTF. The CDR3 nucleotides are TGTGCCAGCAGCTTAGGGGGACAGGGTGGCGGCTACACCTTC. Full variable domain (outside the CDR3, taken from reference TRBV7-9 and TRBJ1-2): DTGVSQNPRHKITKRGQNVTFRCDPISEHNRLYWYRQTLGQGPEFLTYFQNEAQLEKSRLLSDRFSAERPKGSFSTLEIQRTEQGDSAMYLCASSLGGQGGGYTFGSGTRLTVV.

The chain recombines TRBV19 with TRBJ2-7; weak D call: TRBD1 (5 bases). The germline V gene has CDR1 LNHDA and CDR2 SQIVND (reference sequence). The V end lost 4 bases, the J end lost 2 bases, and 12 bases lay between the germline ends. The CDR3 runs 14 residues. CDR3 DNA sequence: TGTGCCAGTAGTAGAATCCAGGGCACCTACGAGCAGTACTTC. Protein: CASSRIQGTYEQYF.

This clone has a handful of counts. The genes are TRBV4-1 and TRBJ1-2; D uncertain. The CDR3 loop spans 16 amino acids. Per germline, CDR1 MGHRA and CDR2 YSYEKL. Trimming pared 1 base from V and 2 bases from J, leaving 14 bases between. CDR3 coding DNA: TGCGCCAGCAGCCAAGGGGGATTTGGGGAGAACTATGGCTACACCTTC. As protein: CASSQGGFGENYGYTF.

This chain links TRBV4-1 with TRBJ2-1; TRBD2 agrees at 10 bases. Germline values: CDR1 MGHRA, CDR2 YSYEKL. The CDR3 covers 16 residues. Germline trimming cut 1 base from V and 4 bases from J; bases unmatched to any gene: 4. CDR3 sequence (DNA): TGCGCCAGCAGCCAAGTGGCTAGCGGGAGATACAATGAGCAGTTCTTC. As protein: CASSQVASGRYNEQFF.